The source of this TCR beta chain is a study of blood T cells in healthy people across ages. From germline, CDR1 is DFQATT and CDR2 SNEGSKA (reference sequence). The junction had 11 bases not matched to a gene; V was cut back by 5 bases and J by 8 bases. The CDR3 consists of 13 residues. A J-beta primer mix and a sample-barcoded 5' primer were used in a second PCR of roughly 6 to 11 cycles. In TCRdb, the 5' RACE reads were re-called with MiXCR into one record per CDR3 protein. The table includes approximately 800,000 distinct CDR3 sequences, roughly 35% detected once. The sequencing sample was made of blood. The TCR originated in a man younger than 35 in good health. The V gene is TRBV20-1, the J gene TRBJ1-2; 7 bases agree with TRBD1. The CDR3 is CSAEPATGNGYTF. The CDR3 nucleotides are TGCAGTGCTGAACCCGCGACAGGGAACGGCTACACCTTC.